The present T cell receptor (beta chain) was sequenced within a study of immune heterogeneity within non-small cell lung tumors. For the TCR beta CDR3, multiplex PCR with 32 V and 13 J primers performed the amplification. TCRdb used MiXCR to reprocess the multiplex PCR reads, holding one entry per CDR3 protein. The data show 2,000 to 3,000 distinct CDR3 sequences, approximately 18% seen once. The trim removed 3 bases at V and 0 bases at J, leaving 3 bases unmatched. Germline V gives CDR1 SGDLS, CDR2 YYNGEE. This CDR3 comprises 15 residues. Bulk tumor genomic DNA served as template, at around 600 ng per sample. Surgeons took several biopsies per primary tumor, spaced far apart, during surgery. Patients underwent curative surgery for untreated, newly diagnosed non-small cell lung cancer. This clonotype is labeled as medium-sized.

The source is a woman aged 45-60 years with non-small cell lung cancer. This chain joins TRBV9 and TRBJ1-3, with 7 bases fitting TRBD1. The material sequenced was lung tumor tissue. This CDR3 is CASSGTGVSGNTIYF. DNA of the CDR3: TGTGCCAGCAGCGGAACAGGGGTCTCTGGAAACACCATATATTTT.